The entry that follows covers one TCR beta chain sequence. Its matching antigen is unknown. This sample was taken from a study of cytomegalovirus exposure and HLA in healthy donors. For the study at large: Most donors, 81% of some 400 genotyped, fell in the Caucasian-associated ancestry cluster.

CDR3 length equals 13 residues. Germline CDR1 is SGHKS and CDR2 is YYEKEE (reference sequence). Trimming removed 1 base from V and 7 bases from J; junction bases left unmatched: 1. The PCR had 60 Vbeta and 13 Jbeta primers. Generated by immunoSEQ multiplex PCR, the TCRdb table keeps only in-frame clones and is missing some. The sample carries around 160,000 clones, about 63% recorded once. Points from the study as a whole: Later on, a genetic analysis was performed. It linked a missense variant in DCLRE1C with V- and J-gene trimming of TCR beta. Later examination showed HLA-associated TCR beta chains had greater clonal expansion than equally common others. Accurate prediction of most subjects' HLA-A and HLA-B alleles from TCR beta sequences was reported.

The source material was PBMCs. This clonotype originated in a woman aged 40-49 years in good health and CMV-seropositive. The rearrangement joins TRBV5-5 to TRBJ2-1, with 8 nucleotides matching TRBD1. The CDR3 reads CASSLTGGNEQFF. The CDR3 DNA sequence: TGTGCCAGCAGCTTGACAGGGGGTAATGAGCAGTTCTTC.